This T cell receptor beta chain was sequenced during a study of human T cells and chemical hapten exposure. For the study at large: Mostly female, the patients presented with alopecia areata, totalis or universalis.

Time point meaning: patch test 1, 2 weeks after DPC sensitization. Treatment specified: therapeutic diphenylcyclopropenone sensitization with weekly scalp DPC. TCRdb processed the RACE reads anew with MiXCR; each CDR3 protein has one entry. Altogether some 82,000 distinct CDR3 sequences are present, around 11% being singletons, with the ten largest covering roughly 4.2%. Sample: whole blood, taken in connection with sensitization to the hapten diphenylcyclopropenone (DPC). This receptor was obtained from a woman aged 50 to 60 with alopecia areata. Some clones in this sample may be carry-over from other donors' samples.

The CDR3 bases are TGTGCCAGCACCCGAATAGGAGGGGCCAGAGGGGAGCTGTTTTTT. Translation gives CASTRIGGARGELFF. This chain connects TRBV3-1 to TRBJ2-2; maybe TRBD2 (6 bases). The CDR3 runs to 15 residues. The V end lost 7 bases, the J end lost 8 bases, and 20 bases lay between the germline ends. Per the germline V gene, CDR1 is LGHDT and CDR2 is YNNKEL (reference sequence).